This TCR beta chain was observed in a study of shared clonotypes between healthy human individuals. Trimming took 3 bases from V and 0 from J, leaving 8 bases between them. The CDR3 has 15 residues. Germline V gene sequence: CDR1 MNHEY, CDR2 SMNVEV (reference sequence). Whole-study results and caveats: Non-shared clonotypes had lower generation probabilities than clonotypes shared by all four sorted-subset donors.

The split of CD4+ cells yielded CD45RA+ naive and CD45RA-negative memory subsets. Note on this clone: Its antigen remains unidentified.

Evenly divided among several immunoSEQ plates was the genomic DNA of each subset. A roughly 200 ng quantity of DNA, 25,000 to 35,000 T cell genomes, went into the sorted-subset replicate PCRs. TCRdb's copy holds only in-frame clones and misses some; the assay was immunoSEQ multiplex PCR. The table records approximately 1,500,000 clones, approximately 98% of them present only once. The chain links TRBV27 to TRBJ1-4, with no clear D. This sequence was found in a man aged 30 to 45 in good health. The sequencing sample was made of naive CD4+ T cells sorted from blood. Subset noted: CD45RA+ positively selected. The CDR3 sequence is CASSFVPTTNEKLFF. The CDR3 DNA is TGTGCCAGCAGTTTCGTCCCCACAACTAATGAAAAACTGTTTTTT.